The 27 T cell receptor beta chains below all came from one sample that was sequenced in a study of blood T cell repertoires in COVID-19. Assay used: immunoSEQ multiplex PCR; TCRdb lists only in-frame clones, some missing. The sample includes about 140,000 clones, 84% of them seen just once. Sequenced input: PBMCs or T cells enriched from blood (not recorded which). The receptors were sampled from a woman in her late teens or twenties who had been exposed to COVID-19.

This chain joins TRBV7-9 and TRBJ1-2, with D unclear. The germline V and J ends were trimmed by 2 bases and 0 bases, with 10 bases remaining between them. Germline CDR1 is SEHNR and CDR2 is FQNEAQ (reference sequence). The CDR3 runs 15 residues. CDR3 loop: CASSLPREANYGYTF. The CDR3 DNA reads TGTGCCAGCAGCTTACCGAGGGAAGCTAACTATGGCTACACCTTC.

This clone was observed a single time. V gene TRBV24-1 combines with J gene TRBJ2-3; 7 bases map to TRBD1. The CDR3 consists of 16 residues. Looked up from germline, CDR1 is KGHDR and CDR2 is SFDVKD. With V trimmed by 1 base and J by 3 bases, 6 bases remained unmatched. The CDR3 nucleotides are TGTGCCACCAGTGATTTTGTGCAGGGGGTGACAGATACGCAGTATTTT. Encoded protein: CATSDFVQGVTDTQYF.

This chain links TRBV4-1 with TRBJ2-1, with 10 bases aligning to TRBD2. The germline V gene encodes CDR1 MGHRA and CDR2 YSYEKL. The CDR3 loop spans 14 amino acids. Trimming cost V 2 bases and J 8 bases; bases outside gene matches: 3. The CDR3 spells CASSQQAGGYEQFF. The CDR3 DNA reads TGCGCCAGCAGCCAACAAGCGGGAGGGTATGAGCAGTTCTTC.

V gene TRBV9 combines with J gene TRBJ2-3; 9 nucleotides align to TRBD2. The CDR3 length is 16 residues. Germline CDR1 and CDR2: SGDLS and YYNGEE. Germline trimming cut 2 bases from V and 2 bases from J; bases unmatched to any gene: 6. Written as DNA, the CDR3 is TGTGCCAGCAGCGTCGGCCCTAGCGGGATCACAGATACGCAGTATTTT. Its protein is CASSVGPSGITDTQYF.

This sequence joins TRBV28 and TRBJ1-5; D not resolved. CDR3 length: 13 residues. The germline V gene encodes CDR1 MDHEN and CDR2 SYDVKM. The V gene lost 4 bases and the J gene lost 5 bases, with 9 bases spanning the gap. The CDR3 sequence is CASSSQDDQPQHF. Written as DNA, the CDR3 is TGTGCCAGCAGTTCACAAGATGATCAGCCCCAGCATTTT.

This rearrangement joins TRBV19 to TRBJ2-4, with unresolved D. This CDR3 has 16 amino acids. Germline lookup yields CDR1 LNHDA and CDR2 SQIVND (reference sequence). V was shortened by 7 bases and J by 0 bases, with 16 bases between the two germline ends. The CDR3: CASNPGLESAKNIQYF. In DNA form, the CDR3 reads TGTGCCAGTAATCCGGGTTTGGAGTCAGCCAAAAACATTCAGTACTTC.

The chain recombines TRBV30 with TRBJ2-1, with D maybe TRBD2 (5 bases). CDR1 and CDR2 (germline): GTSNPN, SVGIG (reference sequence). The CDR3 extends over 16 amino acids. Trimming removed 1 base from V and 0 bases from J, with 13 bases in between. The CDR3 spells CAWSEGGDYSYNEQFF. In DNA form, the CDR3 reads TGTGCCTGGAGTGAAGGAGGCGATTACTCCTACAATGAGCAGTTCTTC.

This clone was detected only a few times. The genes are TRBV19 and TRBJ1-6; 10 bases line up with TRBD1. The CDR3 length is 14 residues. Germline V gives CDR1 LNHDA, CDR2 SQIVND (reference sequence). Trimming took 7 bases from V and 8 from J; bases not matched to a gene: 5. The CDR3 region is CASTDRGLDSPLHF. DNA of the CDR3: TGTGCCAGTACCGACAGGGGGCTCGATTCACCCCTCCACTTT.

The V gene is TRBV7-2, the J gene TRBJ2-1; perhaps TRBD2 as D (6 bases). Trimming left V 5 bases short and J 0 bases short, with 11 bases between. The CDR3 spans 15 residues. Germline CDR1 is SGHTA and CDR2 is FQGNSA. As DNA, the CDR3 is TGTGCCAGCAGCGGGGGGAGGAGCTCCTACAATGAGCAGTTCTTC. It is translated as CASSGGRSSYNEQFF.

V and J are TRBV5-1 and TRBJ2-7; 8 positions agree with TRBD1. In germline, CDR1 is SGHRS, CDR2 YFSETQ. V shed 7 bases, J shed 3 bases, and the junction held 6 bases outside the gene matches. The CDR3 has 13 residues. This CDR3 is CASGQGASYEQYF. DNA of the CDR3: TGCGCCAGCGGCCAGGGGGCGAGCTACGAGCAGTACTTC.

The chain combines TRBV29-1 with TRBJ2-7, with TRBD2 identical over 10 bases. CDR1 is SQVTM and CDR2 is ANQGSEA in the germline V gene. V lost 5 bases, J lost 6 bases, and 16 bases stayed unmatched. CDR3 size: 16 residues. CDR3 in amino acids: CSVLLGPALAGSEQYF. CDR3 nucleotides: TGCAGCGTTCTTTTGGGCCCAGCACTAGCGGGAAGCGAGCAGTACTTC.

The V call is TRBV2, the J call TRBJ1-2; the match to TRBD1 covers 7 bases. Germline CDR1 reads SNHLY; CDR2 reads FYNNEI. The CDR3 spans 14 residues. V lost 5 bases, J lost 0 bases, and 3 bases stayed unmatched. In DNA form, the CDR3 reads TGTGCCAGCAGTTCCGGGACAGCTAACTATGGCTACACCTTC. It codes for CASSSGTANYGYTF.

This clone was observed a handful of times. The same CDR3 also results from other DNA sequences found in this sample. The chain is built from TRBV7-3 and TRBJ1-1, with unresolved D. Germline loops: CDR1 SGHTA, CDR2 FQGTGA. Trimming cost V 3 bases and J 0 bases, with 5 bases left between them. The CDR3 is 13 amino acids. In DNA form, the CDR3 reads TGTGCCAGCAGCTTGACTATGAACACTGAAGCTTTCTTT. It encodes CASSLTMNTEAFF.

This clone was found a few times. The V call is TRBV5-1, the J call TRBJ2-6, with D hard to call. CDR1 is SGHRS, CDR2 YFSETQ, per germline. Trimming cost V 6 bases and J 0 bases, with 13 bases left between them. The CDR3 length is 16 residues. CDR3 sequence: CASTTFGYSGANVLTF. CDR3 nucleotides: TGCGCCAGCACCACATTCGGGTACTCTGGGGCCAACGTCCTGACTTTC.

The chain links TRBV29-1 to TRBJ2-7, with D perhaps matching TRBD2 (5 bases). CDR1 SQVTM and CDR2 ANQGSEA come from the germline V gene. V was shortened by 6 bases and J by 7 bases, with 13 bases between the two germline ends. The CDR3 sequence is 11 residues long. This CDR3 reads CSVGRGSEQYF. The CDR3 DNA sequence: TGCAGCGTGGGCCGGGGAAGTGAGCAGTACTTC.

The chain employs TRBV3-1 (or the pseudogene TRBV3-2) and TRBJ2-3; no clear D gene. The germline V gene encodes CDR1 LGHDT and CDR2 YNNKEL (reference sequence). V lost 1 base and J lost 4, with 9 bases in between. CDR3 size: 14 residues. CDR3 sequence (DNA): TGTGCCAGCAGCCAAGGTGATGCGGCAGATACGCAGTATTTT. Protein: CASSQGDAADTQYF.

The chain uses TRBV6-5 and TRBJ1-2; D remains ambiguous. CDR3 size: 15 residues. The germline V gene has CDR1 MNHEY and CDR2 SVGAGI. Trimming pared 2 bases from V and 5 bases from J, leaving 15 bases between. CDR3 in amino acids: CASSYEPTGGYGYTF. In DNA, the CDR3 is TGTGCCAGCAGTTACGAGCCTACCGGAGGGTATGGCTACACCTTC.

The genes are TRBV28 and TRBJ1-2; D is undetermined. This CDR3 is 12 amino acids long. Trimming left V 3 bases short and J 14 bases short, with 16 bases between. Looked up from germline, CDR1 is MDHEN and CDR2 is SYDVKM. The CDR3 sequence is CASSLNRLGWTF. The CDR3 DNA follows: TGTGCCAGCAGTTTGAACCGGCTAGGTTGGACCTTC.

The V gene is TRBV30, the J gene TRBJ2-7; TRBD2 is a possible D gene (7 bases). The CDR3 has 13 residues. CDR1 GTSNPN and CDR2 SVGIG come from the germline V gene (reference sequence). V was clipped by 0 bases and J by 2 bases, with 8 bases between them. CDR3 bases: TGTGCCTGGAGTGTGGGGGGGCCCTACGAGCAGTACTTC. Translated, it gives CAWSVGGPYEQYF.

This sequence joins TRBV15 and TRBJ2-5, with TRBD2 as a possible D gene (5 bases). In germline, CDR1 is LNHNV, CDR2 YYDKDF (reference sequence). V shed 3 bases and J shed 0 bases, with 8 bases lying between them. This CDR3 is 14 amino acids long. CDR3 protein: CATSRGADQETQYF. The DNA of the CDR3 is TGTGCCACCAGCAGGGGAGCGGACCAAGAGACCCAGTACTTC.

This chain links TRBV21-1 with TRBJ2-2; the table gives TRBD2 as D, unverified against the DNA. TRBV21-1 is given as a pseudogene. The CDR3 has 19 residues. CDR3 bases: TGTGCCAGCAGCCCCCCCGGGGGTGAGCGGGCTCGAGAGACCGGGGAGCTGTTTTTT. This codes for CASSPPGGERARETGELFF.

The rearrangement links TRBV11-2 to TRBJ2-1; 7 bases map to TRBD1. The CDR3 length is 14 residues. CDR1 is SGHAT, CDR2 FQNNGV, per germline. V shed 5 bases, J shed 3 bases, and the junction held 4 bases outside the gene matches. The CDR3 sequence is CASSARQGYNEQFF. DNA for the CDR3: TGTGCCAGCAGCGCCCGACAGGGCTACAATGAGCAGTTCTTC.

This sequence joins TRBV15 and TRBJ1-2; 12 bases are shared with TRBD1. V lost 2 bases and J lost 2; bases outside the gene matches: 3. The CDR3 runs 16 residues. Germline V gene data show CDR1 as LNHNV and CDR2 as YYDKDF (reference sequence). DNA for the CDR3: TGTGCCACCAGCAGATCCGGGACAGGGGGCAACTATGGCTACACCTTC. This sequence encodes CATSRSGTGGNYGYTF.

V gene TRBV30 combines with J gene TRBJ2-1; D gene uncertain. The CDR3 has 10 residues. V dropped 2 bases and J dropped 9 bases, with 5 bases sitting between them. The V gene's germline CDR1 is GTSNPN and CDR2 SVGIG (reference sequence). The CDR3, as DNA: TGTGCCTGGAGTTCGAGTGAGCAGTTCTTC. This sequence encodes CAWSSSEQFF.

The J gene is TRBJ2-5, the V gene TRBV19; D is ambiguous. This CDR3 contains 13 residues. Germline V gives CDR1 LNHDA, CDR2 SQIVND (reference sequence). V gave up 9 bases and J gave up 1 base, with 12 bases separating them. CDR3 DNA: TGTGCCAGCAGGAATTTAGGCCAAGAGACCCAGTACTTC. Translation gives CASRNLGQETQYF. Drawing the rest from reference TRBV19 and TRBJ2-5, the complete variable domain is DGGITQSPKYLFRKEGQNVTLSCEQNLNHDAMYWYRQDPGQGLRLIYYSQIVNDFQKGDIAEGYSVSREKKESFPLTVTSAQKNPTAFYLCASRNLGQETQYFGPGTRLLVL.

This sequence joins TRBV30 and TRBJ2-1; 11 bases line up with TRBD1. V was clipped by 8 bases and J by 0 bases; unmatched bases: 3. From germline, CDR1 is GTSNPN and CDR2 SVGIG (reference sequence). This CDR3 comprises 14 residues. In DNA, the CDR3 is TGTGCCGCCGGGACAGGGGGCTCCTACAATGAGCAGTTCTTC. Translation gives CAAGTGGSYNEQFF.

This chain links TRBV15 with TRBJ2-7; TRBD2 aligns across 12 bases. This CDR3 contains 14 residues. The germline gives CDR1 LNHNV, CDR2 YYDKDF (reference sequence). Trimming removed 0 bases from V and 11 bases from J; junction bases left unmatched: 5. The CDR3 sequence: CATSRDPSGRGKYF. DNA of the CDR3: TGTGCCACCAGCAGAGATCCTAGCGGGAGGGGAAAGTACTTC.